This entry lists 28 T cell receptor beta chains sequenced from one sample in a study of T cell repertoires in cytomegalovirus infection (dated by TCRdb to 2018 to 2020). TCRdb lists the instrument as Illumina HiSeq 1500. Using fastp trimming at Q25 and MiXCR clonotype assembly, TCRdb reanalyzed the public sequencing data and kept in-frame beta chains. Identical CDR3 protein sequences are pooled into one entry, listed with their most common genes and DNA. The sample table lists about 460,000 distinct CDR3 sequences, approximately 10% of them with a count of one. The ten biggest clones cover about 9.4% of the sample. What was sequenced was PBMCs. The receptors derive from a human donor in good health (CMV status not recorded). Some clones in this sample may be carry-over from other donors' samples.

This clonotype showed up many times. The chain recombines TRBV5-4 with TRBJ2-7; TRBD1 is a possible D gene (6 bases). Trimming took 3 bases from V and 6 from J, leaving 10 bases between them. Germline V gene sequence: CDR1 SGHNT, CDR2 YYREEE (reference sequence). The CDR3 extends over 12 amino acids. CDR3 loop: CASSYQGGEQYF. DNA of the CDR3: TGTGCCAGCAGCTACCAAGGGGGCGAGCAGTACTTC.

The chain recombines TRBV2 with TRBJ2-1; 13 nucleotides agree with TRBD2. Looked up from germline, CDR1 is SNHLY and CDR2 is FYNNEI. Unmatched junction bases numbered 9, after V lost 6 bases and J lost 7 bases. This CDR3 spans 16 amino acids. CDR3 DNA: TGTGCCAGCAGCCGAGTCGGGACTAGCGGGGATAATGAGCAGTTCTTC. Translation: CASSRVGTSGDNEQFF. The full variable domain, its missing parts supplied by reference TRBV2 and TRBJ2-1, is EPEVTQTPSHQVTQMGQEVILRCVPISNHLYFYWYRQILGQKVEFLVSFYNNEISEKSEIFDDQFSVERPDGSNFTLKIRSTKLEDSAMYFCASSRVGTSGDNEQFFGPGTRLTVL.

This clonotype was seen more than once but under ten times. The chain couples TRBV5-5 to TRBJ2-5; D gene unclear. CDR3 size: 15 residues. Looked up from germline, CDR1 is SGHKS and CDR2 is YYEKEE (reference sequence). V lost 0 bases to trimming and J lost 2 bases, with 11 bases between them. The CDR3 sequence: CASSLVPAEQETQYF. CDR3 bases: TGTGCCAGCAGCTTGGTACCAGCTGAACAAGAGACCCAGTACTTC.

The J gene is TRBJ2-3, the V gene TRBV2; 11 nucleotides agree with TRBD1. After removal of 4 bases from V and 3 bases from J, the junction contained 3 bases not matched to a gene. The germline V gene has CDR1 SNHLY and CDR2 FYNNEI. This CDR3 is built from 15 residues. The CDR3 region has the DNA TGTGCCAGCAGTGGAGGACAGGGGGCAACAGATACGCAGTATTTT. It specifies CASSGGQGATDTQYF.

This clonotype turned up a few times. The chain is built from TRBV12-3 or TRBV12-4 and TRBJ2-2, with 8 bases fitting TRBD2. The length of the CDR3 is 14 residues. V was clipped by 8 bases and J by 5 bases; unmatched bases: 7. The CDR3 DNA is TGTGCCAGCCAGGCGGGGGGCGGGACCGGGGAGCTGTTTTTT. Protein product: CASQAGGGTGELFF.

This clonotype occurred many times. V is TRBV9 and J is TRBJ2-1; 9 nucleotides match TRBD1. Per germline, CDR1 SGDLS and CDR2 YYNGEE. The CDR3 is 15 amino acids. Losses at the gene ends were 3 bases for V and 2 bases for J; bases not matched to a gene: 3. CDR3 residues: CASSGGDRAYNEQFF. CDR3 bases: TGTGCCAGCAGCGGAGGGGACAGGGCCTACAATGAGCAGTTCTTC.

The chain couples TRBV5-5 to TRBJ1-2; no firm D call. CDR1 SGHKS and CDR2 YYEKEE come from the germline V gene (reference sequence). This CDR3 has 14 residues. V lost 0 bases to trimming and J lost 3 bases, with 9 bases between them. The CDR3 loop reads CASSLERTYYGYTF. DNA for the CDR3: TGTGCCAGCAGCTTGGAGAGAACCTACTATGGCTACACCTTC.

This clonotype occurred many times. The CDR3 sequence is CASSFPGRSGANVLTF. The CDR3, as DNA: TGTGCCAGCAGCTTTCCGGGACGCTCTGGGGCCAACGTCCTGACTTTC. The V gene is TRBV7-9, the J gene TRBJ2-6, with D possibly called TRBD1 or TRBD2 (5 bases each). The CDR3 consists of 16 residues. V was pared by 3 bases and J by 0 bases, with 9 bases between. The germline gives CDR1 SEHNR, CDR2 FQNEAQ (reference sequence).

This rearrangement joins TRBV19 to TRBJ1-5; 7 bases line up with TRBD1. Germline assignment: CDR1 LNHDA and CDR2 SQIVND (reference sequence). V trimming: 1 base; J trimming: 5 bases; junction bases outside the gene matches: 2. The CDR3 totals 14 residues. CDR3 nucleotide sequence: TGTGCCAGTAGTATAGCCAGGGGGGATCAGCCCCAGCATTTT. Its translation is CASSIARGDQPQHF.

This clonotype was seen just once. The chain couples TRBV14 to TRBJ2-1; 8 nucleotides match TRBD2. Germline CDR1 reads SGHDN; CDR2 reads FVKESK. Trimming removed 0 bases from V and 3 bases from J; junction bases left unmatched: 1. CDR3 length: 15 amino acids. The CDR3 DNA follows: TGTGCCAGCAGCCAAGATCGGGGGGGCTACAATGAGCAGTTCTTC. Protein product: CASSQDRGGYNEQFF.

This clonotype was observed at least ten times. This sequence joins TRBV2 and TRBJ2-6; a weak D match, TRBD1 (6 bases). CDR1 and CDR2 from the germline V gene are SNHLY and FYNNEI. V lost 6 bases and J lost 2, with 11 bases in between. This CDR3 region has 15 residues. CDR3 in amino acids: CASRTGSPGANVLTF. The CDR3 DNA sequence: TGTGCCAGCAGGACAGGCTCTCCTGGGGCCAACGTCCTGACTTTC. The entire variable domain, with the rest obtained from reference TRBV2 and TRBJ2-6, is as follows: EPEVTQTPSHQVTQMGQEVILRCVPISNHLYFYWYRQILGQKVEFLVSFYNNEISEKSEIFDDQFSVERPDGSNFTLKIRSTKLEDSAMYFCASRTGSPGANVLTFGAGSRLTVL.

The V gene is TRBV6-1, the J gene TRBJ1-2, with D possibly matching TRBD1 (5 bases). The CDR3 length is 12 residues. V was cut by 3 bases and J by 6 bases, with 8 bases left in between. Germline CDR1 and CDR2: MNHNS and SASEGT. The CDR3 DNA reads TGTGCCAGCAGTGACTACAGGCATGGCTACACCTTC. This translates into CASSDYRHGYTF.

In its sample, this clonotype was seen a few times. This chain joins TRBV30 and TRBJ2-5, with TRBD2 as a possible D gene (5 bases). The CDR3 runs to 13 residues. Trimming cost V 0 bases and J 2 bases, with 7 bases left between them. Per the germline V gene, CDR1 is GTSNPN and CDR2 is SVGIG (reference sequence). The CDR3: CAWSVGDQETQYF. The CDR3 DNA is TGTGCCTGGAGTGTCGGGGATCAAGAGACCCAGTACTTC.

This clonotype has just a few counts. This chain joins TRBV5-5 and TRBJ1-2; D is unresolved. V was pared by 2 bases and J by 4 bases, with 6 bases between. Per the germline V gene, CDR1 is SGHKS and CDR2 is YYEKEE (reference sequence). There are 12 residues in the CDR3. This chain's CDR3 is CASSFPGYGYTF. The CDR3 DNA sequence: TGTGCCAGCAGCTTCCCCGGCTATGGCTACACCTTC.

This clonotype was seen many times. The chain uses TRBV15 and TRBJ2-3, with D possibly being TRBD2 (7 bases). Germline-derived CDR1 and CDR2 are LNHNV and YYDKDF (reference sequence). Trimming cost V 1 base and J 3 bases, with 14 bases left between them. This CDR3 is 16 amino acids long. The CDR3 DNA follows: TGTGCCACCAGCAGAGGAGGGGGGGAGAGGACAGATACGCAGTATTTT. Amino acids: CATSRGGGERTDTQYF.

At least ten counts were recorded for this clonotype. The chain uses TRBV7-9 and TRBJ1-4; TRBD1 agrees at 8 bases. Germline V CDR1 and CDR2: SEHNR, FQNEAQ (reference sequence). This CDR3 is 15 amino acids long. V shed 4 bases and J 5 bases; nucleotides not matched to a gene: 6. CDR3 sequence (DNA): TGTGCCAGCAGCTCCCGACAGGGGCAGAATGAAAAACTGTTTTTT. This translates into CASSSRQGQNEKLFF.

This sequence joins TRBV2 and TRBJ2-4, with D possibly matching TRBD1 (5 bases). CDR1 SNHLY and CDR2 FYNNEI come from the germline V gene. V lost 6 bases and J 7 bases, leaving 13 bases between the germline ends. The CDR3 is 13 residues long. The CDR3 region has the DNA TGTGCCAGCAGCGGCCAAGGGGCGAACATTCAGTACTTC. Its translation is CASSGQGANIQYF.

The chain employs TRBV13 and TRBJ2-2; D is unresolved. The CDR3 contains 17 residues. From germline, CDR1 is PRHDT and CDR2 FYEKMQ (reference sequence). V gave up 1 base and J gave up 4 bases, with 16 bases separating them. In DNA, the CDR3 is TGTGCCAGCAGCTTAGTCGGGCCACTCTTTAGCACCGGGGAGCTGTTTTTT. This codes for CASSLVGPLFSTGELFF.

This clonotype was seen at least ten times. This chain uses TRBV7-3 with TRBJ1-1, with D possibly TRBD1 on 5 matching bases. Germline CDR1 is SGHTA and CDR2 is FQGTGA. V lost 4 bases and J lost 8, with 14 bases in between. The CDR3 length is 13 residues. The CDR3 nucleotides are TGTGCCAGCAGCTCAGGGCCTACTGAGGAAGCTTTCTTT. It translates to CASSSGPTEEAFF.

This clonotype has ten or more counts. The chain is built from TRBV7-3 and TRBJ2-2, with TRBD1 identical over 7 bases. CDR1 is SGHTA, CDR2 FQGTGA, per germline. Trimming cost V 3 bases and J 7 bases; bases outside gene matches: 5. This CDR3 has 14 residues. As DNA, the CDR3 is TGTGCCAGCAGCTTCGAGGGGGCTGGCGGGGAGCTGTTTTTT. This translates into CASSFEGAGGELFF.

This clonotype was seen ten or more times. The chain is built from TRBV15 and TRBJ2-2; 9 bases match TRBD1. The junction had 9 bases not matched to a gene; V was cut back by 5 bases and J by 5 bases. The CDR3 runs 16 residues. Germline V CDR1 and CDR2: LNHNV, YYDKDF (reference sequence). The CDR3 DNA follows: TGTGCCACCAGCTCCCCTCGGACAGGGGAAACCGGGGAGCTGTTTTTT. Translating it yields CATSSPRTGETGELFF.

Ten or more counts support this clonotype. The genes are TRBV27 and TRBJ2-1, with 14 bases fitting TRBD2. Trimming took 7 bases from V and 9 from J; bases not matched to a gene: 11. The CDR3 is 16 amino acids. The V gene's germline CDR1 is MNHEY and CDR2 SMNVEV (reference sequence). The CDR3 reads CASKPWGLAGVVEQFF. The CDR3 DNA is TGTGCCAGCAAACCATGGGGACTAGCGGGAGTAGTTGAGCAGTTCTTC.

The rearrangement links TRBV10-3 to TRBJ2-2; weak D call: TRBD2 (6 bases). The V end lost 6 bases, the J end lost 4 bases, and 9 bases lay between the germline ends. Germline loops: CDR1 ENHRY, CDR2 SYGVKD. This CDR3 is built from 13 residues. The CDR3 here is CAISGSSTGELFF. The DNA for the CDR3 is TGTGCCATCAGCGGGAGTAGCACCGGGGAGCTGTTTTTT.

This chain uses TRBV4-1 with TRBJ1-6; D is perhaps TRBD1 (6 bases). V shed 0 bases and J shed 9 bases, with 9 bases lying between them. The germline V gene has CDR1 MGHRA and CDR2 YSYEKL. The CDR3 is made up of 14 amino acids. The CDR3 DNA reads TGCGCCAGCAGCCAAGACAGGGGAACTTCACCCCTCCACTTT. Translating it yields CASSQDRGTSPLHF.

This chain links TRBV3-1 with TRBJ1-2; no reliable D call. V lost 1 base, J lost 7 bases, and 16 bases lay in between. The CDR3 has 15 amino acids. Germline V gives CDR1 LGHDT, CDR2 YNNKEL (reference sequence). The CDR3 is CASSQGGGAPRGYTF. In nucleotides, the CDR3 is TGTGCCAGCAGCCAAGGAGGAGGAGCTCCCCGTGGCTACACCTTC.

The chain joins TRBV20-1 to TRBJ2-1; 7 nucleotides match TRBD1. Germline V lookup: CDR1 DFQATT, CDR2 SNEGSKA (reference sequence). The CDR3 is made up of 15 amino acids. With V trimmed by 0 bases and J by 6 bases, 8 bases remained unmatched. In DNA, the CDR3 is TGCAGTGCTAGAGAGGGGACAGACCCCTCCAATGAGCAGTTCTTC. Translating it yields CSAREGTDPSNEQFF.

Many counts were recorded for this clonotype. The chain links TRBV11-1 to TRBJ1-1; TRBD1 matches 7 bases. This CDR3 has 14 residues. J gave up 4 bases and V 3 bases, and 5 bases lay outside the gene matches. Germline CDR1 and CDR2: SGHAT and FQDESV (reference sequence). The CDR3 is CASSFYRGSTEAFF. The CDR3 DNA is TGTGCCAGCAGCTTCTACAGGGGATCCACTGAAGCTTTCTTT.

This clonotype occurred many times. The chain recombines TRBV6-1 with TRBJ1-5; D not certain. The germline V gene has CDR1 MNHNS and CDR2 SASEGT. This CDR3 is built from 13 residues. V lost 6 bases and J lost 5, with 11 bases in between. The chain's CDR3 is CASRLNSYQPQHF. CDR3 DNA sequence: TGTGCCAGCAGGCTGAACAGCTATCAGCCCCAGCATTTT.